Below are 15 T cell receptor beta chains sequenced from a single sample in a study of regulatory T cells in long-lasting Graves disease. Construction of the TCR beta libraries employed iRepertoire HTBI primers in conjunction with Arm-PCR of CDR3 regions. Using its own MiXCR run on the multiplex PCR reads, TCRdb lists one record per CDR3 protein. The sample contains about 620,000 distinct CDR3 sequences, 15% to 20% of which appear only once. Sample time point: newly diagnosed GD, antithyroid drugs for less than 3 months. From PBMCs, RNA was extracted and then used to make the TCR library. In addition, the sample was reused for a study of T cells in Graves' hyperthyroidism and ophthalmopathy.

Sequencing used peripheral blood mononuclear cells (PBMCs), obtained at new diagnosis, from a patient treated with antithyroid drugs. The origin of the receptors is a woman aged 25 to 45 with Graves disease.

This clonotype came up many times. V gene TRBV6-1 combines with J gene TRBJ2-5; a weak D match, TRBD2 (5 bases). CDR1 is MNHNS and CDR2 is SASEGT in the germline V gene. Trimming stripped 7 bases from V and 0 bases from J, with 12 bases between. This CDR3 is built from 14 residues. DNA for the CDR3: TGTGCCAGCAATAGTGGGAGTTACCAAGAGACCCAGTACTTC. This encodes CASNSGSYQETQYF.

CDR3 nucleotides: TGTGCCAGCAGCTTAGAGGAGGGCAAGCAGTACTTC. It is translated as CASSLEEGKQYF. V usage is TRBV7-9 and J usage is TRBJ2-7, with a possible D match to TRBD2 (6 bases). CDR1 is SEHNR, CDR2 FQNEAQ, per germline (reference sequence). The V and J ends lost 1 base and 8 bases respectively, with 9 bases between them. This CDR3 has 12 amino acids.

The chain has TRBV7-9 and TRBJ1-6, with D perhaps TRBD1 (6 bases). Germline V lookup: CDR1 SEHNR, CDR2 FQNEAQ (reference sequence). This CDR3 comprises 20 residues. Deletions cut 3 bases from V and 0 bases from J, with 21 bases between. The CDR3 spells CASSLGPRTASSSYNSPLHF. The CDR3, as DNA: TGTGCCAGCAGCTTGGGACCTAGGACAGCCTCGAGCTCCTATAATTCACCCCTCCACTTT.

This clonotype was counted only a few times. This rearrangement joins TRBV20-1 to TRBJ1-5; D not certain. The CDR3 loop spans 15 amino acids. Trimming took 6 bases from V and 0 from J, leaving 15 bases between them. Germline loops: CDR1 DFQATT, CDR2 SNEGSKA (reference sequence). DNA for the CDR3: TGCAGTGCCCGGAAGATGGCCTTTAGCAATCAGCCCCAGCATTTT. As protein: CSARKMAFSNQPQHF.

In its sample, this clonotype was seen a few times. The chain combines TRBV6-1 with TRBJ1-5; D unresolved. Trimming removed 7 bases at V and 0 bases at J, with 10 bases between. This CDR3 is 14 amino acids long. The germline CDR1 and CDR2 sequences are MNHNS and SASEGT. The CDR3 coding sequence is TGTGCCAGCAAAAGGGCTTCTAGCAATCAGCCCCAGCATTTT. It is translated as CASKRASSNQPQHF.

The sample holds many counts of this clonotype. The chain is built from TRBV28 and TRBJ1-1, with D unresolved. The CDR3 contains 14 residues. Per the germline V gene, CDR1 is MDHEN and CDR2 is SYDVKM. V was trimmed by 7 bases and J by 1 base, leaving 13 bases between them. The CDR3 bases are TGTGCCAGCAAGTCGGCGCGGGGGAACACTGAAGCTTTCTTT. Translated: CASKSARGNTEAFF. Drawing the rest from reference TRBV28 and TRBJ1-1, the complete variable domain is DVKVTQSSRYLVKRTGEKVFLECVQDMDHENMFWYRQDPGLGLRLIYFSYDVKMKEKGDIPEGYSVSREKKERFSLILESASTNQTSMYLCASKSARGNTEAFFGQGTRLTVV.

This clonotype was found many times. The CDR3 DNA follows: TGTGCCAGCAGCTCGTATGGGGTAGGGGAGACCCAGTACTTC. This translates into CASSSYGVGETQYF. J is TRBJ2-5 and V is TRBV7-2; D remains ambiguous. This CDR3 has 14 amino acids. Germline-derived CDR1 and CDR2 are SGHTA and FQGNSA. Deletions cut 4 bases from V and 5 bases from J, with 14 bases between.

Ten or more counts support this clonotype. The chain combines TRBV2 with TRBJ1-1, with 7 bases fitting TRBD1. The CDR3 has 15 residues. Germline lookup yields CDR1 SNHLY and CDR2 FYNNEI. Losses at the gene ends were 2 bases for V and 7 bases for J; bases not matched to a gene: 10. The CDR3 sequence: CASSEFETGPCEAFF. DNA of the CDR3: TGTGCCAGCAGTGAATTCGAGACAGGGCCCTGTGAAGCTTTCTTT. The variable domain in full, completed from reference TRBV2 and TRBJ1-1, reads EPEVTQTPSHQVTQMGQEVILRCVPISNHLYFYWYRQILGQKVEFLVSFYNNEISEKSEIFDDQFSVERPDGSNFTLKIRSTKLEDSAMYFCASSEFETGPCEAFFGQGTRLTVV.

This clonotype was observed at least ten times. The chain is built from TRBV3-1 and TRBJ2-1; 10 bases map to TRBD2. The CDR3 sequence is 14 residues long. CDR1 is LGHDT, CDR2 YNNKEL, per germline (reference sequence). V was pared by 5 bases and J by 8 bases, with 6 bases of the junction left unmatched. DNA of the CDR3: TGTGCCAGCAGCGGACTAGCGGCAGACTATGAGCAGTTCTTC. The encoded protein is CASSGLAADYEQFF.

This clonotype was observed many times. The rearrangement links TRBV30 to TRBJ1-2; D remains unclear. From germline, CDR1 is GTSNPN and CDR2 SVGIG (reference sequence). Trimming shortened V by 0 bases and J by 4 bases, and 12 bases separated the two germline ends. The CDR3 has 14 amino acids. Here the CDR3 reads CAWSVMLTSYGYTF. The CDR3 DNA reads TGTGCCTGGAGTGTAATGCTCACTTCCTATGGCTACACCTTC.

A few counts support this clonotype. The chain carries TRBV5-1 and TRBJ2-5; 8 nucleotides align to TRBD2. The V gene end was trimmed by 3 bases and the J gene end by 2 bases; junction bases not matched to a gene: 6. The germline CDR1 and CDR2 sequences are SGHRS and YFSETQ. This CDR3 is 15 amino acids long. In nucleotides, the CDR3 is TGCGCCAGCAGCTCAGGGGCTAGCGGGCAAGAGACCCAGTACTTC. This codes for CASSSGASGQETQYF. The full variable domain, completed using reference TRBV5-1 and TRBJ2-5, is KAGVTQTPRYLIKTRGQQVTLSCSPISGHRSVSWYQQTPGQGLQFLFEYFSETQRNKGNFPGRFSGRQFSNSRSEMNVSTLELGDSALYLCASSSGASGQETQYFGPGTRLLVL.

This clonotype occurred many times. The chain links TRBV28 to TRBJ2-5; D remains unclear. V lost 3 bases to trimming and J lost 5 bases, with 10 bases between them. CDR1 is MDHEN and CDR2 is SYDVKM in the germline V gene. The CDR3 has 13 residues. The CDR3 protein is CASSFEALETQYF. CDR3 in DNA: TGTGCCAGCAGTTTTGAGGCTTTGGAGACCCAGTACTTC.

Many counts were recorded for this clonotype. The chain carries TRBV28 and TRBJ2-5, with 9 bases lining up with TRBD1. V dropped 5 bases and J dropped 3; count of bases not matched to a gene: 10. Looked up from germline, CDR1 is MDHEN and CDR2 is SYDVKM. This CDR3 comprises 16 residues. The CDR3 protein is CASSPTGQGREETQYF. The CDR3 bases are TGTGCCAGCAGTCCCACGGGACAGGGCCGGGAAGAGACCCAGTACTTC.

The sample holds many counts of this clonotype. J is TRBJ2-7 and V is TRBV6-1; 7 bases fit TRBD1. Germline V gene data show CDR1 as MNHNS and CDR2 as SASEGT. This CDR3 is built from 13 residues. Trimming took 9 bases from V and 3 from J; bases not matched to a gene: 8. CDR3 nucleotide sequence: TGTGCCAGTCATGGAACAGGGGACTACGAGCAGTACTTC. This translates into CASHGTGDYEQYF.

This clonotype was observed at least ten times. The V call is TRBV28, the J call TRBJ1-1, with D unclear. The CDR3 totals 14 residues. Germline loops: CDR1 MDHEN, CDR2 SYDVKM. V was clipped by 4 bases and J by 0 bases, with 9 bases between them. As DNA, the CDR3 is TGTGCCAGCAGTTCCCCGATCATGAACACTGAAGCTTTCTTT. It encodes CASSSPIMNTEAFF.